This TCR beta chain was recorded in a study of T-cell reconstitution after alpha-beta-depleted transplantation in children. TCRbeta library construction was performed incorporating unique molecular identifiers. TCRdb re-called the PCR reads with MiXCR, one entry per CDR3 protein. The table includes 450,000 to 600,000 distinct CDR3 sequences, approximately 16% detected once. This clonotype has just a few counts. The CDR3 runs to 11 residues. V was shortened by 6 bases and J by 13 bases, with 15 bases between the two germline ends. The sequence was collected from a human donor who donated a stem cell graft to a child with acute lymphoblastic leukemia. This chain connects TRBV12-3 or TRBV12-4 to TRBJ1-2, with D hard to call. The sample was PBMCs from the stem cell graft donor, taken from the stem cell graft. DNA of the CDR3: TGTGCCAGCAGCCTGGATGTAGGGAGCACCTTC. It is translated as CASSLDVGSTF.